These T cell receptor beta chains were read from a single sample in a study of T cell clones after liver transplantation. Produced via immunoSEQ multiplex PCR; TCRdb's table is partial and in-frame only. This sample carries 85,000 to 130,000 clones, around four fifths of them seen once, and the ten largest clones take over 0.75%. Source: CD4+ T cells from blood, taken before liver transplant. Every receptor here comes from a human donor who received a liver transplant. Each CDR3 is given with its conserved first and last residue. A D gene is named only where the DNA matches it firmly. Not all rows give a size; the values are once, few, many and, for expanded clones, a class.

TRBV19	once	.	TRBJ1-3	TGTGCCAGTAGTATAGTTCCAGGGACTGGAAACACCATATATTTT	CASSIVPGTGNTIYF
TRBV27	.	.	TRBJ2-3	TGTGCCAGCAGTTCGGGGGGCCTAAATACGCAGTATTTT	CASSSGGLNTQYF
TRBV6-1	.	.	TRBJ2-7	TGTGCCCACGCCGAATTCCCCTCCTACGAGCAGTACTTC	CAHAEFPSYEQYF
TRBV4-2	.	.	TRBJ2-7	TGTGCCAGCAGCCCGGCCCAGGTAGCCTACGAGCAGTACTTC	CASSPAQVAYEQYF
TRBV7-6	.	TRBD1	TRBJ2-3	TGTGCCAGCAGCTTAGGAGGGGGCGCAGATACGCAGTATTTT	CASSLGGGADTQYF
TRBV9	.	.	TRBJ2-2	TGTGCCAGCAGCCCAGGGGGGTTTATGGGCACCGGGGAGCTGTTTTTT	CASSPGGFMGTGELFF
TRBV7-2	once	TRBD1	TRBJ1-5	TGTGCCAGCAGCTTTTGGACAGGGGTGAATCAGCCCCAGCATTTT	CASSFWTGVNQPQHF
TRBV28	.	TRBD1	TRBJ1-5	TGTGCCAGCAGTTTCCCAGGGGGTTCCCCTCAGCCCCAGCATTTT	CASSFPGGSPQPQHF
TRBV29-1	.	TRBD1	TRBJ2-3	TGCAGCGTTGACCCCGGTGGGGACAGGTATTCAGATACGCAGTATTTT	CSVDPGGDRYSDTQYF
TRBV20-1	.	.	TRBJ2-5	TGCAGTGCTAGAACGGCAGAGGCCCAGTACTTC	CSARTAEAQYF
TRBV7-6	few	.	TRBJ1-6	TGTGCCAGCAGCTTAGATCTCTTAAATTCACCCCTCCACTTT	CASSLDLLNSPLHF
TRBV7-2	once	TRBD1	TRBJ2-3	TGTGCCAGCAGCCCCAGGGGGCAACCCTCGGATACGCAGTATTTT	CASSPRGQPSDTQYF
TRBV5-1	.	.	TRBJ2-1	TGCGCCAGCAGCCGCCACCCAGAGAGCTCCTACAATGAGCAGTTCTTC	CASSRHPESSYNEQFF
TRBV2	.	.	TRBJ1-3	TGTGCCAGCAGGTGGGGACTTAGCTCTGGAAACACCATATATTTT	CASRWGLSSGNTIYF
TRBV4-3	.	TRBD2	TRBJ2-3	TGCGCCAGCAGCCAAGATATTACCCAGGCGGGGGAGGCAGATACGCAGTATTTT	CASSQDITQAGEADTQYF
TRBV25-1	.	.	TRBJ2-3	TGTGCCAGCAGAGTGGGCACAGATACGCAGTATTTT	CASRVGTDTQYF
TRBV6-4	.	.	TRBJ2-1	TGTGCCAGCAGTGACTCTTCCGCTGGCTCCTACAATGAGCAGTTCTTC	CASSDSSAGSYNEQFF
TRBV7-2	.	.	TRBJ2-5	TGTGCCAGCAGCCCCAGCGGACTATACCAAGAGACCCAGTACTTC	CASSPSGLYQETQYF
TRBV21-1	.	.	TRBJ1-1	TGTGCCAGCAGCAAAAACAGGGGGCCGGACATGAACACTGAAGCTTTCTTT	CASSKNRGPDMNTEAFF
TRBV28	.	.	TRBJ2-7	TGTGCCAGCACCTTCCCAGGGGCCTACGAGCAGTACTTC	CASTFPGAYEQYF
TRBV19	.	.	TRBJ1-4	TGTGCCAGTAAGAGGGGAACTAATGAAAAACTGTTTTTT	CASKRGTNEKLFF
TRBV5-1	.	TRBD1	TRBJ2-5	TGCGCCAGCAGCAAAGGGACAGCTTTACAAGAGACCCAGTACTTC	CASSKGTALQETQYF
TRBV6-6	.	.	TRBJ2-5	TGTGCCAGCAGAAGGGGGACTGCGGGAGAGACCCAGTACTTC	CASRRGTAGETQYF
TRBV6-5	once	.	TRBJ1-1	TGTGCCAGCAGGTCAGGGGTTAGGGGCACTGAAGCTTTCTTT	CASRSGVRGTEAFF
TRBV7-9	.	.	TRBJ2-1	TGTGCCAGCAGCTTAGGAGGGGCGGGGAGCTCCTACAATGAGCAGTTCTTC	CASSLGGAGSSYNEQFF
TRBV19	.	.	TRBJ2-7	TGTGCCAGCAAGACCACTCTCGGGGCATACGAGCAGTACTTC	CASKTTLGAYEQYF
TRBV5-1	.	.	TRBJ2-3	TGCGCCAGCAGCTTGTGGGGGGGCCCCGATACGCAGTATTTT	CASSLWGGPDTQYF
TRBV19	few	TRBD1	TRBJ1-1	TGTGCCAGTAGTCTGGACAGGGGTGGTCGGGGGACTGAAGCTTTCTTT	CASSLDRGGRGTEAFF
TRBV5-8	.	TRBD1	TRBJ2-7	TGTGCCAGCAGCTTCCCGGGACAGGGGGTAGGTCGTGGTTGGGAGCAGTACTTC	CASSFPGQGVGRGWEQYF
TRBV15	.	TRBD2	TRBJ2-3	TGTGCCACCAGCAGAGATAAAGTAGCGGGGGGGCTACGAACTAGCACAGATACGCAGTATTTT	CATSRDKVAGGLRTSTDTQYF
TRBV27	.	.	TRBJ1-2	TGTGCCAGCACGTCGTCCCCGGACACAATGTATGGCTACACCTTC	CASTSSPDTMYGYTF
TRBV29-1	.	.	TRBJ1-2	TGCAGCGTCCACACCCGGGCGACCGGCCGAGCTAACTATGGCTACACCTTC	CSVHTRATGRANYGYTF
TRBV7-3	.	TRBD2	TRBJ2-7	TGTGCCAGCAGCTTACTAGCGGGAGTGAGGCAGTACTTC	CASSLLAGVRQYF
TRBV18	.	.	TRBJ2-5	TGTGCCAGCTCACTGCTCATCCGGGACCTGAGGGAGACCCAGTACTTC	CASSLLIRDLRETQYF
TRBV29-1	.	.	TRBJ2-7	TGCAGCGTTGAAGCCGGAGGGACAGTCCCCACCGAGCAGTACTTC	CSVEAGGTVPTEQYF
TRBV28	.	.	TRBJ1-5	TGTGCCAGCACGGCGGGGGGGCAGAGCAATCAGCCCCAGCATTTT	CASTAGGQSNQPQHF
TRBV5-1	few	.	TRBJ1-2	TGCGCCAGCAGCTTGGTCGCCAGTAACTATGGCTACACCTTC	CASSLVASNYGYTF
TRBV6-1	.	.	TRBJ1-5	TGTGCCAGCAGTGCCCTCAATCAGCCCCAGCATTTT	CASSALNQPQHF
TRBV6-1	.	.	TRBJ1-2	TGTGCCAGCAGTGAAGCCGGGGGGGGCGCTGACTATGGCTACACCTTC	CASSEAGGGADYGYTF
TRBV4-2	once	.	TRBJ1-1	TGTGCCAGCAGCCAAGAAGTACAGGGAGGGAACACTGAAGCTTTCTTT	CASSQEVQGGNTEAFF
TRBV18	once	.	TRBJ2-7	TGTGCCAGCTCACCACCTCAAGGGTGGGTGATTGACGAGCAGTACTTC	CASSPPQGWVIDEQYF
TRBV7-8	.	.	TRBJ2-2	TGTGCCAGCAGCACCGGGGAGCTGTTTTTT	CASSTGELFF
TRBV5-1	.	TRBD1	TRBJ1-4	TGCGCCAGCAGCTATACAGGACAGGGGGGTGCAACTAATGAAAAACTGTTTTTT	CASSYTGQGGATNEKLFF
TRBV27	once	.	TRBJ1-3	TGTGCCAGCAGTTTCGGTGCCTCTGGAAACACCATATATTTT	CASSFGASGNTIYF
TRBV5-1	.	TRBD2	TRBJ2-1	TGCGCCAGCAGCTTTGGTGTAGGCGGGAGAGACTACAATGAGCAGTTCTTC	CASSFGVGGRDYNEQFF
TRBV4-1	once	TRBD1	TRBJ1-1	TGCGCCAGCAGCCAACCGGGACAGGGGTTCTCCAACACTGAAGCTTTCTTT	CASSQPGQGFSNTEAFF
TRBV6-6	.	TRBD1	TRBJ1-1	TGTGCCAGCAGTTGGAGGGAGGGACAGGAAGCTTTCTTT	CASSWREGQEAFF
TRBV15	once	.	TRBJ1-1	TGTGCCACCAGCAGGCGGACGGCGAACACTGAAGCTTTCTTT	CATSRRTANTEAFF